The 19 T cell receptor beta chains below all came from one sample that was sequenced in a study of blood T cell repertoires in COVID-19. Clones were sequenced by immunoSEQ multiplex PCR, and TCRdb holds only the in-frame ones, with some missing. The profile shows approximately 450,000 clones, roughly nine tenths of them singletons. Sequencing was done on a sample of PBMCs or T cells enriched from blood (not recorded which). Every receptor here comes from a man aged 25 to 45 who had recovered from COVID-19.

This chain uses TRBV4-1 with TRBJ2-7; a possible D gene is TRBD2 (5 bases). V shed 0 bases and J shed 2 bases, with 8 bases lying between them. The CDR3 sequence is 14 residues long. Germline V gives CDR1 MGHRA, CDR2 YSYEKL. DNA for the CDR3: TGCGCCAGCAGCCAAGATTTCGGGGCCTACGAGCAGTACTTC. Translated, it gives CASSQDFGAYEQYF.

A few counts support this clone. The rearrangement uses TRBV21-1 and TRBJ2-7; the DNA was not used to check the table's D call, TRBD1. TRBV21-1 is shown as a pseudogene. CDR3 length: 16 amino acids. CDR3 loop: CASSTSAGTLSYEQYF. The CDR3 DNA is TGTGCCAGCAGCACCTCCGCCGGGACATTATCCTACGAGCAGTACTTC.

The rearrangement links TRBV10-3 to TRBJ1-3; no firm D call. The CDR3 runs 16 residues. Germline CDR1 and CDR2: ENHRY and SYGVKD. The V end was cut by 0 bases, the J end by 4 bases, with 13 bases between. The CDR3, as DNA: TGTGCCATCAGTGAGTCACGGCAGGCAAAAGGAAACACCATATATTTT. It specifies CAISESRQAKGNTIYF.

The J gene is TRBJ1-2, the V gene TRBV27; TRBD1 matches 8 bases. Germline V lookup: CDR1 MNHEY, CDR2 SMNVEV (reference sequence). V trimming: 6 bases; J trimming: 6 bases; junction bases outside the gene matches: 6. CDR3 length: 13 amino acids. CDR3 sequence: CASSHNRGDGYTF. The CDR3 DNA reads as TGTGCCAGCAGCCACAACAGGGGGGATGGCTACACCTTC.

The CDR3 nucleotides read TGCAGCGTCCGGACAGAGGGCTTCACTGAAGCTTTCTTT. It encodes CSVRTEGFTEAFF. The rearrangement uses TRBV29-1 and TRBJ1-1; D possibly corresponds to TRBD1 (6 bases). The CDR3 length is 13 residues. CDR1 and CDR2 (germline): SQVTM, ANQGSEA. V was pared by 6 bases and J by 4 bases, with 15 bases between. Looking up the rest from reference TRBV29-1 and TRBJ1-1 gives the full variable domain: SAVISQKPSRDICQRGTSLTIQCQVDSQVTMMFWYRQQPGQSLTLIATANQGSEATYESGFVIDKFPISRPNLTFSTLTVSNMSPEDSSIYLCSVRTEGFTEAFFGQGTRLTVV.

The V and J genes are TRBV7-6 and TRBJ2-3; TRBD2 matches at 14 bases. Per the germline V gene, CDR1 is SGHVS and CDR2 is FNYEAQ. There are 21 residues in the CDR3. J gave up 5 bases and V 5 bases, and 21 bases lay outside the gene matches. In nucleotides, the CDR3 is TGTGCCAGCAGCCAGGGACTAGCGGGAGTCATCCCCTCCATTGGGGAAGATACGCAGTATTTT. Translating gives CASSQGLAGVIPSIGEDTQYF.

The rearrangement links TRBV19 to TRBJ2-3, with D hard to call. The CDR3 extends over 15 amino acids. CDR1 and CDR2 (germline): LNHDA, SQIVND (reference sequence). V was trimmed by 4 bases and J by 1 base, leaving 12 bases between them. CDR3 DNA sequence: TGTGCCAGTAGTAATAACCTAGTAGGCACAGATACGCAGTATTTT. Protein: CASSNNLVGTDTQYF.

The chain is built from TRBV7-2 and TRBJ1-1; a weak D match, TRBD1 (5 bases). CDR3 length: 15 amino acids. Trimming stripped 6 bases from V and 5 bases from J, with 19 bases between. The germline CDR1 and CDR2 sequences are SGHTA and FQGNSA. The CDR3: CASSLSGPGGTEAFF. As DNA, the CDR3 is TGTGCCAGCAGTCTATCTGGGCCGGGGGGGACTGAAGCTTTCTTT.

The chain joins TRBV7-9 to TRBJ2-1; 8 bases are a match to TRBD1. Germline CDR1 SEHNR, CDR2 FQNEAQ (reference sequence). J gave up 1 base and V 7 bases, and 6 bases lay outside the gene matches. The CDR3 is 15 residues long. This CDR3 is CASKDQGASYNEQFF. The CDR3 nucleotides read TGTGCCAGCAAAGACCAGGGGGCTTCCTACAATGAGCAGTTCTTC.

This CDR3 is CASSLTGGLDEQYF. Written as DNA, the CDR3 is TGTGCCAGCAGCTTGACAGGGGGCCTGGACGAGCAGTACTTC. The chain couples TRBV5-4 to TRBJ2-7; 9 bases match TRBD1. The germline CDR1 and CDR2 sequences are SGHNT and YYREEE (reference sequence). This CDR3 is 14 amino acids long. V shed 1 base and J 5 bases; nucleotides not matched to a gene: 4.

This chain connects TRBV28 to TRBJ1-2; TRBD1 matches 7 bases. This CDR3 is 14 amino acids long. The ends lost 3 bases at V and 4 bases at J; junction bases unmatched: 5. Germline CDR1 is MDHEN and CDR2 is SYDVKM. CDR3 sequence reads: CASSFGTEIYGYTF. The CDR3 coding sequence is TGTGCCAGCAGTTTCGGGACAGAGATCTATGGCTACACCTTC.

V and J are TRBV28 and TRBJ1-2; a weak D match, TRBD1 (6 bases). In germline, CDR1 is MDHEN, CDR2 SYDVKM. The germline V and J ends were trimmed by 6 bases and 4 bases, with 24 bases remaining between them. The CDR3 is made up of 17 amino acids. Here the CDR3 reads CASRHSLGAAETYGYTF. The CDR3 nucleotides are TGTGCCAGCAGGCACAGCCTGGGGGCGGCTGAGACCTATGGCTACACCTTC.

This chain links TRBV5-6 with TRBJ2-1; 9 bases are shared with TRBD2. CDR3 size: 16 residues. The trim removed 0 bases at V and 3 bases at J, leaving 4 bases unmatched. The germline V gene encodes CDR1 SGHDT and CDR2 YYEEEE. The CDR3 region has the DNA TGTGCCAGCAGCTTGGCGGGGACTAGCAGCTACAATGAGCAGTTCTTC. Encoded protein: CASSLAGTSSYNEQFF.

The chain carries TRBV11-3 and TRBJ2-7; weak D call: TRBD2 (6 bases). This CDR3 region has 17 residues. V was cut by 7 bases and J by 3 bases, with 25 bases left in between. Germline CDR1 reads SGHNT; CDR2 reads YENEEA. For the CDR3, the DNA is TGTGCCAGCACCCTAAACGAGGCAGGGAGGATTGACTACGAGCAGTACTTC. It encodes CASTLNEAGRIDYEQYF.

V is TRBV7-2 and J is TRBJ1-4, with 7 bases that match TRBD1. CDR3 length: 14 residues. V gave up 5 bases and J gave up 7 bases; unmatched junction bases: 7. Germline V gives CDR1 SGHTA, CDR2 FQGNSA. Here the CDR3 DNA reads TGTGCCAGCAGCCGTGCAGGGGGAGGTGAAAAACTGTTTTTT. It yields the protein CASSRAGGGEKLFF.

The chain uses TRBV5-1 and TRBJ2-3, with D tentatively TRBD2 (6 bases). V was shortened by 0 bases and J by 4 bases, with 9 bases between the two germline ends. This CDR3 has 14 amino acids. Germline assignment: CDR1 SGHRS and CDR2 YFSETQ. In DNA, the CDR3 is TGCGCCAGCAGCTTGGTGGCGGGACCAGATACGCAGTATTTT. This encodes CASSLVAGPDTQYF. Filled out from reference TRBV5-1 and TRBJ2-3, the complete variable domain reads KAGVTQTPRYLIKTRGQQVTLSCSPISGHRSVSWYQQTPGQGLQFLFEYFSETQRNKGNFPGRFSGRQFSNSRSEMNVSTLELGDSALYLCASSLVAGPDTQYFGPGTRLTVL.

V is TRBV4-1 and J is TRBJ2-5; 13 nucleotides align to TRBD2. V lost 2 bases to trimming and J lost 5 bases; unmatched junction nucleotides: 11. The CDR3 loop spans 18 amino acids. From germline, CDR1 is MGHRA and CDR2 YSYEKL. CDR3 in DNA: TGCGCCAGCAGCCAAAAGTGGACTAGCGGGAGTGAGGGGGAGACCCAGTACTTC. It encodes CASSQKWTSGSEGETQYF.

The V and J genes are TRBV5-1 and TRBJ2-5; the D is unclear. Germline V CDR1 and CDR2: SGHRS, YFSETQ. The germline V and J ends were trimmed by 1 base and 3 bases, with 7 bases remaining between them. This CDR3 has 13 residues. CDR3 DNA: TGCGCCAGCAGCTTGTCCCCCAAAGAGACCCAGTACTTC. It encodes CASSLSPKETQYF.

This clone appeared once. The V gene is TRBV18, the J gene TRBJ2-7, with 7 bases that match TRBD1. The CDR3 length is 15 residues. The germline V gene encodes CDR1 KGHSH and CDR2 LQKENI. Losses at the gene ends were 2 bases for V and 3 bases for J; bases not matched to a gene: 7. CDR3: CASSPMDRTSYEQYF. The DNA for the CDR3 is TGTGCCAGCTCACCAATGGACAGGACGAGCTACGAGCAGTACTTC.